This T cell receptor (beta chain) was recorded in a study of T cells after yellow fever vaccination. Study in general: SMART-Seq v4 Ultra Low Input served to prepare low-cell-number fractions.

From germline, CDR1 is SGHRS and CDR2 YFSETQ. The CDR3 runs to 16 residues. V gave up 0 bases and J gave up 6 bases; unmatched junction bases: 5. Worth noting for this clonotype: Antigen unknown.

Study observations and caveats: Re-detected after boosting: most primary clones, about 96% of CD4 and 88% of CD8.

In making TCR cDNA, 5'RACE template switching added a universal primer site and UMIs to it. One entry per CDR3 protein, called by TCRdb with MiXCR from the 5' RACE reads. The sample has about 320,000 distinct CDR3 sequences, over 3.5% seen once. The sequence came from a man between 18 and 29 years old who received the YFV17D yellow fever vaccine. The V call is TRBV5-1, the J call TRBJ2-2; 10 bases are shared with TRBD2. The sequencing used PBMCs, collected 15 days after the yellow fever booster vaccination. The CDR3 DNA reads TGCGCCAGCAGCTTGGTGGCTAGCGGGGGTTCCGGGGAGCTGTTTTTT. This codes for CASSLVASGGSGELFF.